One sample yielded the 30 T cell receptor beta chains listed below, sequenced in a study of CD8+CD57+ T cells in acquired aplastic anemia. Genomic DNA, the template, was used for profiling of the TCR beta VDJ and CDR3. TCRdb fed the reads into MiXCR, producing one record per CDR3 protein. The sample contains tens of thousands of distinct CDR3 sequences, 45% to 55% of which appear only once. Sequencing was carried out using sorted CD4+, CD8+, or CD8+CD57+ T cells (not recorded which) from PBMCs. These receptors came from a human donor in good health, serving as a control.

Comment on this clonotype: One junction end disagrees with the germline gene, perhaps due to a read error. CDR3 nucleotide sequence: TGCAGCGTCCAACAGGGGGGGTCCTACGGGCAGTACTTC. The encoded protein is CSVQQGGSYGQYF. The gene calls are TRBV29-1 and TRBJ2-7; tentatively, D is TRBD1 (8 bases). CDR1 SQVTM and CDR2 ANQGSEA come from the germline V gene. The CDR3 is 13 amino acids.

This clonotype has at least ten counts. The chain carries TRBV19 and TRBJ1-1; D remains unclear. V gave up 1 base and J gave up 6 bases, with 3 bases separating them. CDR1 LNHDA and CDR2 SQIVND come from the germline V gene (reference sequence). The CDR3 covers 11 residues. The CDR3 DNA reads TGTGCCAGTAGTATAGGGTCTGAAGCTTTCTTT. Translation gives CASSIGSEAFF.

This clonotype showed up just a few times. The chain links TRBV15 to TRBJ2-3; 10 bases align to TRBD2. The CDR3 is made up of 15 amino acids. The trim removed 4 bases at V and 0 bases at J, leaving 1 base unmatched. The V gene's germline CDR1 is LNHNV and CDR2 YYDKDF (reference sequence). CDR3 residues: CATSTAGGSTDTQYF. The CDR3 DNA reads TGTGCCACCAGCACAGCGGGAGGGAGCACAGATACGCAGTATTTT.

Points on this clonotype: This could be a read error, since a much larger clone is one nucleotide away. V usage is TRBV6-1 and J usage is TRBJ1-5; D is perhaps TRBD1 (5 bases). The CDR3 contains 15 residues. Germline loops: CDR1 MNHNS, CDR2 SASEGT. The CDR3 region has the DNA TGTGCCAGCAGTGGCCCCGGGGCCGAGAATCAGCTCCAGCATTTT. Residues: CASSGPGAENQLQHF.

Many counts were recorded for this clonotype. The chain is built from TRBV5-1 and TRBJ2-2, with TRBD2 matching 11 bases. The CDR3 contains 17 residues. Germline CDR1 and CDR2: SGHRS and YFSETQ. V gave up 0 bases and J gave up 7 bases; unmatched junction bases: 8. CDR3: CASSLDRLAGTIGELFF. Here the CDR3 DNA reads TGCGCCAGCAGCTTGGATCGACTAGCGGGGACTATCGGGGAGCTGTTTTTT.

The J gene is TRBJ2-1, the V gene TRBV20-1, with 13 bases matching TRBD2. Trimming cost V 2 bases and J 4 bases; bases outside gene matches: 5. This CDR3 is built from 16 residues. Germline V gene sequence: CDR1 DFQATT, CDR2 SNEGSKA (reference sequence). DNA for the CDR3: TGCAGTGCTAGACCGTGGACTAGCGGGGGATACAATGAGCAGTTCTTC. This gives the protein CSARPWTSGGYNEQFF.

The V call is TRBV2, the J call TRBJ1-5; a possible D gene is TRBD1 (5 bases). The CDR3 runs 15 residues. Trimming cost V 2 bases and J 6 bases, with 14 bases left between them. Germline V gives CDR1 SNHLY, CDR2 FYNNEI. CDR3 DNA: TGTGCCAGCAGTGAAACGACAGTCTTGGGTCAGCCCCAGCATTTT. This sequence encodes CASSETTVLGQPQHF.

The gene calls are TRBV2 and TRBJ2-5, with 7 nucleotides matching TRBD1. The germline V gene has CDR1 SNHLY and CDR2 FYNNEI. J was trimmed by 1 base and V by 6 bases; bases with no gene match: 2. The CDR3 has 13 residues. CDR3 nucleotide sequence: TGTGCCAGCAGGAGGGACAGCCAAGAGACCCAGTACTTC. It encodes CASRRDSQETQYF.

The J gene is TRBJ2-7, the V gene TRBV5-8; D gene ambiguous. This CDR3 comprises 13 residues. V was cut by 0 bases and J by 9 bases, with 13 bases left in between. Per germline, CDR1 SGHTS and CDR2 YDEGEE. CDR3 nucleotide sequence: TGTGCCAGCAGCTTGGCCTGGGCAGGCACGCAGTACTTC. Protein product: CASSLAWAGTQYF. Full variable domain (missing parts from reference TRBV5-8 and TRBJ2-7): EAGVTQSPTHLIKTRGQQATLRCSPISGHTSVYWYQQALGLGLQFLLWYDEGEERNRGNFPPRFSGRQFPNYSSELNVNALELEDSALYLCASSLAWAGTQYFGPGTRLTVT.

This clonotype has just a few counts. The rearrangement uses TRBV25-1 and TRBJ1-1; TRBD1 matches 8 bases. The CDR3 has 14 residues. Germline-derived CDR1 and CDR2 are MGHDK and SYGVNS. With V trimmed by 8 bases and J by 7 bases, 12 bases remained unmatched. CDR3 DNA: TGTGCCAGCGTACCCGGACAGGGCGGACTTGAAGCTTTCTTT. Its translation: CASVPGQGGLEAFF.

The CDR3 nucleotides read TGTGCCAGCAGCTTATCGGAGGGGACTGAAGCTTTCTTT. This sequence encodes CASSLSEGTEAFF. This chain uses TRBV7-9 with TRBJ1-1; tentatively, D is TRBD1 (5 bases). The CDR3 has 13 amino acids. Germline loops: CDR1 SEHNR, CDR2 FQNEAQ (reference sequence). Trimming took off 2 bases at V and 5 bases at J, with 9 bases between the two ends.

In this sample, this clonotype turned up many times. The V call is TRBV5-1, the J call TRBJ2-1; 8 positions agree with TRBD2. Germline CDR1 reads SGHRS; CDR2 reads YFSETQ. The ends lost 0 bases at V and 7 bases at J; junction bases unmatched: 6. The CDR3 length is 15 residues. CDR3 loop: CASSLATTSENEQFF. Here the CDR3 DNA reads TGCGCCAGCAGCTTGGCGACGACTAGCGAAAATGAGCAGTTCTTC.

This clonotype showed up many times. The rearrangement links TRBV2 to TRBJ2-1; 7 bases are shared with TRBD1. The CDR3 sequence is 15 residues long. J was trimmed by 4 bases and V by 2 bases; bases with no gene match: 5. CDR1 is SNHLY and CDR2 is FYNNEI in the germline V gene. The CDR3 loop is CASSERQGKYNEQFF. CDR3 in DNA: TGTGCCAGCAGTGAACGACAGGGAAAGTACAATGAGCAGTTCTTC.

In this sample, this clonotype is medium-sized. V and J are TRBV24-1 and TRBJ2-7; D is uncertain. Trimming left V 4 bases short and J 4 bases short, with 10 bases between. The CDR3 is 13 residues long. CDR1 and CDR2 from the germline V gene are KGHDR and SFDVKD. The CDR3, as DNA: TGTGCCACCAGTGACTCCAGTGGTTACGAGCAGTACTTC. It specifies CATSDSSGYEQYF.

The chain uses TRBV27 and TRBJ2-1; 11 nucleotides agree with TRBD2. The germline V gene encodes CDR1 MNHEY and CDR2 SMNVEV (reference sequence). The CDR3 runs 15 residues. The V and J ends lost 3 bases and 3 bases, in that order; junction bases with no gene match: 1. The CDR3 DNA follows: TGTGCCAGCAGTTTGACTAGCGGGAACTACAATGAGCAGTTCTTC. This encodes CASSLTSGNYNEQFF.

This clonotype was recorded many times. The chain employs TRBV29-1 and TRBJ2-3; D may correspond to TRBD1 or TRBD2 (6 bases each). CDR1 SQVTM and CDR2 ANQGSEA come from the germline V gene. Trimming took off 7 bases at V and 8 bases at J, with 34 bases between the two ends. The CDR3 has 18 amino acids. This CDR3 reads CSANFVWIEGQGRGTQYF. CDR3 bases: TGCAGCGCCAACTTCGTATGGATTGAGGGTCAGGGGCGGGGTACGCAGTATTTT.

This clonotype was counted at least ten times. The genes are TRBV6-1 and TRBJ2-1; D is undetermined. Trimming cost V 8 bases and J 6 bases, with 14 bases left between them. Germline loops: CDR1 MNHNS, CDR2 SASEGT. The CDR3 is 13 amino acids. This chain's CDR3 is CASLQPELNEQFF. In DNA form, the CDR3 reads TGTGCCAGCCTCCAACCGGAGCTCAATGAGCAGTTCTTC.

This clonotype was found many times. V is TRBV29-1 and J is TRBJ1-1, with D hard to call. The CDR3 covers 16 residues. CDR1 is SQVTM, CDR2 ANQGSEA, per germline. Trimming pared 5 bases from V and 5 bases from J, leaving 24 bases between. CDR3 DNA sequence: TGCAGCGTTTACAACCCCCACGAACAGAGGGATACTGAAGCTTTCTTT. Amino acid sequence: CSVYNPHEQRDTEAFF.

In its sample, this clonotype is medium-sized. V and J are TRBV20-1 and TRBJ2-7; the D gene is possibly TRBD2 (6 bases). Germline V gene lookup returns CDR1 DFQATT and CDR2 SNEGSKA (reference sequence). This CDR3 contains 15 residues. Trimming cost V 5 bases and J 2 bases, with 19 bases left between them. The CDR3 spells CSAASILAGAYEQYF. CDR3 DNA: TGCAGTGCTGCGTCGATACTAGCTGGGGCCTACGAGCAGTACTTC.

The CDR3 loop is CASSERTGDLHNEQYF. As DNA, the CDR3 is TGTGCCAGCAGCGAACGAACAGGGGATCTTCATAACGAGCAGTACTTC. The chain has TRBV11-2 and TRBJ2-7, with TRBD1 identical over 7 bases. The germline CDR1 and CDR2 sequences are SGHAT and FQNNGV. This CDR3 is 16 amino acids long. Germline trimming cut 5 bases from V and 5 bases from J; bases unmatched to any gene: 15.

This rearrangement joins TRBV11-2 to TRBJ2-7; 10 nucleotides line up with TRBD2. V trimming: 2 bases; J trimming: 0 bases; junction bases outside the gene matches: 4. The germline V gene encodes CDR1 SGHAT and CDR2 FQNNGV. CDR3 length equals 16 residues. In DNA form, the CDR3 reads TGTGCCAGCAGCTTAAGCGGGGGGGGAAGCTCCTACGAGCAGTACTTC. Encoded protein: CASSLSGGGSSYEQYF.

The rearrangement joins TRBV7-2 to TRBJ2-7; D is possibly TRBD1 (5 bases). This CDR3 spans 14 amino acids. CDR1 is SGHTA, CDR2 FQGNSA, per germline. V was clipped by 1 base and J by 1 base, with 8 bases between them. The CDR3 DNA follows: TGTGCCAGCAGCTTAGACAGGATTTCCTACGAGCAGTACTTC. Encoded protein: CASSLDRISYEQYF.

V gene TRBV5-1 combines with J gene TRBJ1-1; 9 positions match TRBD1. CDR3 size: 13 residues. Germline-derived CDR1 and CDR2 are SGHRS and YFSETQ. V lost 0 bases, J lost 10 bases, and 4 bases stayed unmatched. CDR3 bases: TGCGCCAGCAGCTTGGCGGACAGGGGAAGAGCTTTCTTT. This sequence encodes CASSLADRGRAFF.

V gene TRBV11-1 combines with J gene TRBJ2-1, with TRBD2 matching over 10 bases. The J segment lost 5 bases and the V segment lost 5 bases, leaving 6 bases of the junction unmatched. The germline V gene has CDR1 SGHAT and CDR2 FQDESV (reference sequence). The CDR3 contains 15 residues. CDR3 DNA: TGTGCCAGCAGCCGCGGGACTAGCGCTGACAATGAGCAGTTCTTC. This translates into CASSRGTSADNEQFF. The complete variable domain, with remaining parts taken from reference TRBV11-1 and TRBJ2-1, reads EAEVAQSPRYKITEKSQAVAFWCDPISGHATLYWYRQILGQGPELLVQFQDESVVDDSQLPKDRFSAERLKGVDSTLKIQPAELGDSAMYLCASSRGTSADNEQFFGPGTRLTVL.

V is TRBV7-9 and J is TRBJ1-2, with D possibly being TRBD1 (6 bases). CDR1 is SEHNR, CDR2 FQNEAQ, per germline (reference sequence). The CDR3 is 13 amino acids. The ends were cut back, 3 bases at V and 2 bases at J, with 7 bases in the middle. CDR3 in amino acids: CASSFTGNYGYTF. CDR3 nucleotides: TGTGCCAGCAGCTTTACAGGGAACTATGGCTACACCTTC.

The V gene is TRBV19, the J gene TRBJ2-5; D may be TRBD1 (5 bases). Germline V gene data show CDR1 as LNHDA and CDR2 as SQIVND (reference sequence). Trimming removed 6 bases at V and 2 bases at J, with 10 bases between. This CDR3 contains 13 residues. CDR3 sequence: CASRGDNQETQYF. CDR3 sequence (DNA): TGTGCCAGTAGAGGGGATAATCAAGAGACCCAGTACTTC.

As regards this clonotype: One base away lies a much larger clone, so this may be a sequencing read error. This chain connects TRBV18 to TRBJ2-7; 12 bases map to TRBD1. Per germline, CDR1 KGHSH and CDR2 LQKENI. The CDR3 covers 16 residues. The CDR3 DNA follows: TGTGCCAGCCCACCCCTCCGGGACAGGGGGCCCTACGAGCAGTACTTC. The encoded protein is CASPPLRDRGPYEQYF.

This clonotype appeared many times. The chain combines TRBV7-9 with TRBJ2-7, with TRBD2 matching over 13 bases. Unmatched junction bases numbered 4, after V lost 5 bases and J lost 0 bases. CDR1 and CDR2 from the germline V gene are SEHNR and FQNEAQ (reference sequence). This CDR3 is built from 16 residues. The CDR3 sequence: CASSPGLAGASYEQYF. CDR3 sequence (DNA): TGTGCCAGCAGCCCCGGACTAGCGGGGGCCTCCTACGAGCAGTACTTC.

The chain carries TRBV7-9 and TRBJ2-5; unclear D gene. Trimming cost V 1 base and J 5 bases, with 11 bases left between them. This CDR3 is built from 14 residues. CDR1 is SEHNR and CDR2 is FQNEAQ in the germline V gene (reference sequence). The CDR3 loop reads CASSLGSAWETQYF. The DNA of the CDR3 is TGTGCCAGCAGCTTAGGGTCGGCCTGGGAGACCCAGTACTTC.

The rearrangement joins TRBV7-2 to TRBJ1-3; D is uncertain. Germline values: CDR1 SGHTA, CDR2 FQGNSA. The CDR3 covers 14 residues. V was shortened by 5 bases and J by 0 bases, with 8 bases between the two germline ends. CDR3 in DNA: TGTGCCAGCAGCACCGGAAGCTCTGGAAACACCATATATTTT. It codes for CASSTGSSGNTIYF.